These T cell receptor beta chains were read from a single sample in a study of spatial heterogeneity in lung cancer. TCRdb used MiXCR to reprocess the 5' RACE reads, holding one entry per CDR3 protein. Among about 45,000 distinct CDR3 sequences listed, 6.8% were seen once. Specimen: PBMCs, collected at surgery. These receptor sequences come from a female donor with early-stage non-small cell lung cancer. CDR3s include the opening cysteine and the closing phenylalanine or tryptophan. Fields, in order: CDR3 protein, CDR3 DNA, J gene, CDR3 length, V gene, D gene, clone size. The D gene is left open where the match is weak. Size values are once, few and many counts, or a class for expanded clones, and some rows have none.

CASRKYQGSNQPQHF	TGTGCCAGCAGGAAGTACCAGGGAAGCAATCAGCCCCAGCATTTT	TRBJ1-5	15	TRBV27	NA	NA
CASSSTASYEQYF	TGTGCCAGCAGTTCGACAGCCTCCTACGAGCAGTACTTC	TRBJ2-7	13	TRBV6-5	NA	many
CASSPYGGTETQYF	TGTGCCAGCTCACCATATGGGGGGACAGAGACCCAGTACTTC	TRBJ2-5	14	TRBV18	NA	many
CASSYQLSKNIQYF	TGTGCCAGCAGTTATCAGCTGAGCAAAAACATTCAGTACTTC	TRBJ2-4	14	TRBV6-2/TRBV6-3	NA	few
CASSLSGGLNTGELFF	TGTGCCAGCAGCCTTAGCGGGGGGTTAAACACCGGGGAGCTGTTTTTT	TRBJ2-2	16	TRBV7-2	TRBD2	few
CSARSAGRTGELFF	TGCAGTGCTAGATCCGCGGGGCGCACCGGGGAGCTGTTTTTT	TRBJ2-2	14	TRBV20-1	NA	few
CASSQVRGLGTWELFF	TGTGCCAGCAGCCAAGTCCGGGGACTAGGAACCTGGGAGCTGTTTTTT	TRBJ2-2	16	TRBV14	TRBD2	many
CASSYGRPSSYNEQFF	TGTGCCAGCAGTTACGGGCGCCCCAGCTCCTACAATGAGCAGTTCTTC	TRBJ2-1	16	TRBV6-2/TRBV6-3	NA	NA
CASSSRLAVETQYF	TGTGCCAGCAGTTCCCGACTAGCGGTAGAGACCCAGTACTTC	TRBJ2-5	14	TRBV6-6	TRBD2	few
CASSRDVGRGFYEQYF	TGTGCCAGCAGCCGAGATGTAGGCAGGGGGTTCTACGAGCAGTACTTC	TRBJ2-7	16	TRBV6-2/TRBV6-3	TRBD1	many
CASSRDREAFF	TGCGCCAGCAGCCGGGACAGAGAAGCTTTCTTT	TRBJ1-1	11	TRBV4-1	TRBD1	NA
CASSLGGQSSGNTIYF	TGCGCCAGCAGCTTGGGCGGACAGAGCTCTGGAAACACCATATATTTT	TRBJ1-3	16	TRBV5-1	NA	NA
CAINEYDRGYTF	TGTGCCATCAACGAATATGACAGGGGATACACCTTC	TRBJ1-2	12	TRBV10-3	TRBD1	many
CASSPYRTGGAEQYF	TGTGCCAGCAGCCCATATCGGACAGGGGGCGCCGAGCAGTACTTC	TRBJ2-7	15	TRBV3-1	TRBD1	many
CASSLGGAAGNTIYF	TGTGCCAGCAGCTTAGGGGGGGCCGCTGGAAACACCATATATTTT	TRBJ1-3	15	TRBV7-2	NA	few
CASSSPGVPYGYTF	TGTGCCAGCAGCTCCCCCGGGGTTCCCTATGGCTACACCTTC	TRBJ1-2	14	TRBV7-2	NA	few
CASSLGGGPYEQYF	TGTGCCAGCAGCTTAGGGGGTGGCCCCTACGAGCAGTACTTC	TRBJ2-7	14	TRBV7-9	NA	medium-sized
CSAVKRGSTDTQYF	TGCAGTGCCGTTAAGCGTGGCTCCACAGATACGCAGTATTTT	TRBJ2-3	14	TRBV20-1	NA	few
CSASDTGTGETQYF	TGCAGTGCTAGCGACACGGGGACGGGGGAGACCCAGTACTTC	TRBJ2-5	14	TRBV20-1	NA	many
CASISQGVSYEQYF	TGTGCCAGCATCTCGCAGGGAGTAAGCTACGAGCAGTACTTC	TRBJ2-7	14	TRBV3-1	NA	few
CASSRQGAFYEQYF	TGCGCCAGCAGCCGACAGGGGGCGTTCTACGAGCAGTACTTC	TRBJ2-7	14	TRBV4-1	TRBD1	few
CASIPNLSSYEQYF	TGCGCCAGCATCCCGAACCTGAGCTCCTACGAGCAGTACTTC	TRBJ2-7	14	TRBV5-1	NA	NA
CASSQESGARETQYF	TGCGCCAGCAGCCAAGAATCGGGGGCCAGAGAGACCCAGTACTTC	TRBJ2-5	15	TRBV4-1	NA	few
CASSRHGDTQYF	TGTGCCAGCAGCCGGCACGGGGATACGCAGTATTTT	TRBJ2-3	12	TRBV7-8	NA	few
CASSPTSGGARLTDTQYF	TGTGCCAGCAGTCCGACGAGCGGGGGGGCCAGGCTAACAGATACGCAGTATTTT	TRBJ2-3	18	TRBV6-5	TRBD2	NA
CASSWGRQETQYF	TGTGCCAGCAGCTGGGGTAGACAAGAGACCCAGTACTTC	TRBJ2-5	13	TRBV7-2	NA	many
CASSGRLKGQETQYF	TGTGCCAGCAGTGGGCGGTTGAAGGGGCAAGAGACCCAGTACTTC	TRBJ2-5	15	TRBV2	NA	many
CASSWARDRLLF	TGTGCCAGCAGCTGGGCCCGGGACAGGCTTCTCTTT	TRBJ1-1	12	TRBV5-6	TRBD1	many
CASQQGVGYGYTF	TGTGCCAGCCAGCAAGGGGTCGGGTATGGCTACACCTTC	TRBJ1-2	13	TRBV6-5	NA	many
CASSRREDYGYTF	TGTGCCAGCAGTCGGAGGGAGGATTATGGCTACACCTTC	TRBJ1-2	13	TRBV12-3/TRBV12-4	NA	many
CASSLGGGREQYF	TGTGCCAGCAGCTTAGGCGGGGGCCGCGAGCAGTACTTC	TRBJ2-7	13	TRBV7-8	NA	many
CASSSGTLLGELFF	TGTGCCAGCAGCTCCGGGACACTTCTCGGGGAGCTGTTTTTT	TRBJ2-2	14	TRBV27	NA	many
CASSYGGEDTEAFF	TGTGCCAGCAGTTACGGGGGGGAGGACACTGAAGCTTTCTTT	TRBJ1-1	14	TRBV6-5	NA	NA
CSASGTSGGKWYNEQFF	TGCAGTGCGTCCGGGACTAGCGGGGGGAAGTGGTACAATGAGCAGTTCTTC	TRBJ2-1	17	TRBV20-1	TRBD2	few
CSATGQPYEQYF	TGCAGTGCCACGGGACAGCCATACGAGCAGTACTTC	TRBJ2-7	12	TRBV20-1	TRBD1	many
CASSQFGELFF	TGTGCCAGCAGCCAATTCGGGGAGCTGTTTTTT	TRBJ2-2	11	TRBV3-1	NA	many
CASSLQPGLHTQYF	TGTGCCAGCAGTCTCCAACCGGGACTTCATACGCAGTATTTT	TRBJ2-3	14	TRBV27	NA	NA
CSASSGAYTGELFF	TGCAGTGCCTCTAGCGGGGCTTATACCGGGGAGCTGTTTTTT	TRBJ2-2	14	TRBV20-1	TRBD2	many
CASFSMYSGGHEQYF	TGTGCCAGCTTCTCAATGTATTCGGGTGGCCACGAGCAGTACTTC	TRBJ2-7	15	TRBV6-1	NA	many
CASSPVGLRETQYF	TGTGCCAGCAGCCCGGTAGGGCTTCGGGAGACCCAGTACTTC	TRBJ2-5	14	TRBV7-2	NA	few
CASSQEIYEQYF	TGTGCCAGCAGCCAAGAAATCTACGAGCAGTACTTC	TRBJ2-7	12	TRBV3-1	NA	NA
CASSLPGNTEAFF	TGTGCCAGCAGCTTACCGGGGAACACTGAAGCTTTCTTT	TRBJ1-1	13	TRBV7-9	NA	few
CASSSTGASTNEKLFF	TGTGCCAGCAGCTCGACAGGGGCCTCAACTAATGAAAAACTGTTTTTT	TRBJ1-4	16	TRBV3-1	TRBD1	NA
CASSISDGAAGELFF	TGTGCCAGTAGTATTTCGGACGGAGCCGCCGGGGAGCTGTTTTTT	TRBJ2-2	15	TRBV19	NA	NA
CASSPGGPFSGVNVLTF	TGTGCCAGCAGTCCTGGGGGACCATTCTCTGGGGTCAACGTCCTGACTTTC	TRBJ2-6	17	TRBV28	NA	NA